This is a list of T cell receptor beta chains from one sample in a study of blood T cell repertoires in COVID-19. The repertoire was sequenced with immunoSEQ multiplex PCR; TCRdb's copy has only in-frame clones and lacks some. The table has 85,000 to 100,000 clones, 84% seen once. The sequenced material came from peripheral blood. The receptor set was obtained from a human donor in a cohort sampled during active COVID-19. Each CDR3 is given with its conserved first and last residue. Fields, in order: J gene, V gene, D gene, clone size, CDR3 protein, CDR3 DNA. A D gene is named only where the DNA matches it firmly. Clone size, where shown, is once, few, many, or a class for clones that have expanded.

J gene: TRBJ2-2; V gene: TRBV5-1; D gene: NA; clone size: few; CDR3 protein: CASVLYSGSNTGELFF; CDR3 DNA: TGCGCCAGCGTTCTATATAGCGGTTCGAACACCGGGGAGCTGTTTTTT
J gene: TRBJ2-1; V gene: TRBV5-8; D gene: NA; clone size: once; CDR3 protein: CASSLGRYVYNEQFF; CDR3 DNA: TGTGCCAGCAGCTTGGGCAGATATGTCTACAATGAGCAGTTCTTC
J gene: TRBJ2-1; V gene: TRBV5-1; D gene: TRBD1; clone size: NA; CDR3 protein: CASNVQGSSYNEQFF; CDR3 DNA: TGCGCCAGCAATGTACAGGGGAGCTCCTACAATGAGCAGTTCTTC
J gene: TRBJ1-3; V gene: TRBV3-1/TRBV3-2; D gene: NA; clone size: NA; CDR3 protein: CASSLLGNTIYF; CDR3 DNA: TGTGCCAGCAGCCTCCTCGGGAACACCATATATTTT
J gene: TRBJ2-1; V gene: TRBV7-2; D gene: NA; clone size: NA; CDR3 protein: CASSLAIEGEQFF; CDR3 DNA: TGTGCCAGCAGCTTAGCGATCGAGGGTGAGCAGTTCTTC
J gene: TRBJ2-2; V gene: TRBV24-1; D gene: NA; clone size: NA; CDR3 protein: CATSEDHGVTNTGELFF; CDR3 DNA: TGTGCCACCAGTGAGGACCACGGGGTCACGAACACCGGGGAGCTGTTTTTT
J gene: TRBJ2-7; V gene: TRBV28; D gene: TRBD1; clone size: NA; CDR3 protein: CASSSQPGQGQYF; CDR3 DNA: TGTGCCAGCAGTTCTCAGCCGGGACAGGGGCAGTACTTC
J gene: TRBJ1-4; V gene: TRBV6-5; D gene: NA; clone size: NA; CDR3 protein: CASSLAPVREKLFF; CDR3 DNA: TGTGCCAGCAGCCTAGCTCCCGTTAGAGAAAAACTGTTTTTT
J gene: TRBJ2-1; V gene: TRBV19; D gene: TRBD1; clone size: NA; CDR3 protein: CASSSGQGWNNEQFF; CDR3 DNA: TGTGCCAGTAGTAGCGGACAGGGGTGGAACAATGAGCAGTTCTTC
J gene: TRBJ2-2; V gene: TRBV27; D gene: NA; clone size: NA; CDR3 protein: CASSSNRDAGELFF; CDR3 DNA: TGTGCCAGCAGTTCAAACAGGGACGCCGGGGAGCTGTTTTTT
J gene: TRBJ2-2; V gene: TRBV7-9; D gene: TRBD2; clone size: once; CDR3 protein: CASSPPWIAGDTGELFF; CDR3 DNA: TGTGCCAGCAGCCCTCCCTGGATAGCGGGGGACACCGGGGAGCTGTTTTTT
J gene: TRBJ2-7; V gene: TRBV29-1; D gene: TRBD1; clone size: NA; CDR3 protein: CSVGTGTGYEQYF; CDR3 DNA: TGCAGCGTCGGGACAGGGACGGGCTACGAGCAGTACTTC
J gene: TRBJ2-5; V gene: TRBV7-9; D gene: NA; clone size: NA; CDR3 protein: CASSWDMKETQYF; CDR3 DNA: TGTGCCAGCAGCTGGGACATGAAAGAGACCCAGTACTTC
J gene: TRBJ2-5; V gene: TRBV19; D gene: NA; clone size: NA; CDR3 protein: CASEDIAGETQYF; CDR3 DNA: TGTGCCAGTGAGGACATTGCCGGAGAGACCCAGTACTTC
J gene: TRBJ1-4; V gene: TRBV19; D gene: TRBD1; clone size: NA; CDR3 protein: CASSTGQGRREKLFF; CDR3 DNA: TGTGCCAGTAGTACAGGACAGGGACGGCGTGAAAAACTGTTTTTT
J gene: TRBJ1-4; V gene: TRBV27; D gene: TRBD1; clone size: NA; CDR3 protein: CASSYRQGRGEKLFF; CDR3 DNA: TGTGCCAGCAGTTACCGACAGGGGCGGGGTGAAAAACTGTTTTTT
J gene: TRBJ2-2; V gene: TRBV27; D gene: TRBD2; clone size: NA; CDR3 protein: CASSSDLAGVRTGELFF; CDR3 DNA: TGTGCCAGCAGTTCCGACCTAGCGGGAGTGCGGACCGGGGAGCTGTTTTTT
J gene: TRBJ1-1; V gene: TRBV29-1; D gene: NA; clone size: NA; CDR3 protein: CSAVHGYEAFF; CDR3 DNA: TGCAGCGCCGTGCACGGGTATGAAGCTTTCTTT
J gene: TRBJ1-1; V gene: TRBV11-2; D gene: NA; clone size: NA; CDR3 protein: CASSFIQGNTEAFF; CDR3 DNA: TGTGCCAGCAGCTTCATACAGGGGAACACTGAAGCTTTCTTT
J gene: TRBJ1-1; V gene: TRBV6-5; D gene: NA; clone size: NA; CDR3 protein: CASTQSAFITEAFF; CDR3 DNA: TGTGCCAGCACTCAGTCTGCCTTTATAACTGAAGCTTTCTTT
J gene: TRBJ1-3; V gene: TRBV12-5; D gene: NA; clone size: NA; CDR3 protein: CASGLVLPRGHSGNTIYF; CDR3 DNA: TGTGCTAGTGGTTTGGTACTCCCCAGGGGACACTCTGGAAACACCATATATTTT
J gene: TRBJ1-1; V gene: TRBV7-8; D gene: NA; clone size: once; CDR3 protein: CASSQLGQYSKRVKTEAFF; CDR3 DNA: TGTGCCAGCAGCCAGCTCGGACAGTACTCCAAACGAGTTAAGACTGAAGCTTTCTTT
J gene: TRBJ2-7; V gene: TRBV18; D gene: NA; clone size: NA; CDR3 protein: CASSPPGTVTYEQYF; CDR3 DNA: TGTGCCAGCTCACCACCCGGGACTGTTACCTACGAGCAGTACTTC
J gene: TRBJ2-5; V gene: TRBV9; D gene: NA; clone size: NA; CDR3 protein: CASSVGSNQETQYF; CDR3 DNA: TGTGCCAGCAGCGTAGGCAGTAACCAAGAGACCCAGTACTTC
J gene: TRBJ1-1; V gene: TRBV6-5; D gene: NA; clone size: NA; CDR3 protein: CASSYRTVNTEAFF; CDR3 DNA: TGTGCCAGCAGTTACCGGACAGTGAACACTGAAGCTTTCTTT
J gene: TRBJ2-5; V gene: TRBV18; D gene: NA; clone size: NA; CDR3 protein: CASSPDLGGETQYF; CDR3 DNA: TGTGCCAGCTCTCCTGACTTGGGGGGAGAGACCCAGTACTTC
J gene: TRBJ1-1; V gene: TRBV4-3; D gene: NA; clone size: few; CDR3 protein: CASSQGVGGETEAFF; CDR3 DNA: TGCGCCAGCAGCCAAGGCGTCGGGGGGGAAACTGAAGCTTTCTTT
J gene: TRBJ2-1; V gene: TRBV12-3/TRBV12-4; D gene: NA; clone size: NA; CDR3 protein: CASRKDSLEQFF; CDR3 DNA: TGTGCCAGCAGGAAGGACTCCCTTGAGCAGTTCTTC
J gene: TRBJ2-3; V gene: TRBV29-1; D gene: TRBD2; clone size: once; CDR3 protein: CSVEDPSGAAPHTDTQYF; CDR3 DNA: TGCAGCGTTGAAGACCCGAGCGGGGCGGCCCCCCACACAGATACGCAGTATTTT
J gene: TRBJ2-1; V gene: TRBV19; D gene: TRBD2; clone size: NA; CDR3 protein: CATIDVGGSNEQFF; CDR3 DNA: TGTGCCACGATAGACGTGGGCGGGAGCAATGAGCAGTTCTTC
J gene: TRBJ2-5; V gene: TRBV6-2/TRBV6-3; D gene: NA; clone size: once; CDR3 protein: CASSISETQYF; CDR3 DNA: TGTGCCAGCAGTATTAGCGAGACCCAGTACTTC
J gene: TRBJ2-1; V gene: TRBV2; D gene: TRBD2; clone size: NA; CDR3 protein: CASSEGHSGGATQFF; CDR3 DNA: TGTGCCAGCAGTGAAGGACATAGCGGGGGGGCAACACAGTTCTTC
J gene: TRBJ2-7; V gene: TRBV18; D gene: TRBD1; clone size: NA; CDR3 protein: CASSPLTGTNEQYF; CDR3 DNA: TGTGCCAGCTCACCACTGACAGGGACCAACGAGCAGTACTTC
J gene: TRBJ2-7; V gene: TRBV10-1; D gene: TRBD2; clone size: NA; CDR3 protein: CASNPGTSGSSSSYEQYF; CDR3 DNA: TGCGCCAGCAATCCAGGGACTAGCGGATCCTCGAGCTCCTACGAGCAGTACTTC
J gene: TRBJ2-3; V gene: TRBV27; D gene: NA; clone size: NA; CDR3 protein: CASSLSRAGTQYF; CDR3 DNA: TGTGCCAGCAGTTTATCTCGGGCGGGTACGCAGTATTTT
J gene: TRBJ1-1; V gene: TRBV5-8; D gene: TRBD1; clone size: NA; CDR3 protein: CASSLGQAWSEAFF; CDR3 DNA: TGTGCCAGCAGCCTTGGACAGGCTTGGTCTGAAGCTTTCTTT
J gene: TRBJ2-2; V gene: TRBV6-5; D gene: TRBD1; clone size: NA; CDR3 protein: CASSYSTGPGELFF; CDR3 DNA: TGTGCCAGCAGTTACTCGACAGGGCCCGGGGAGCTGTTTTTT
J gene: TRBJ1-1; V gene: TRBV5-1; D gene: TRBD1; clone size: NA; CDR3 protein: CASSSGQALVNTEAFF; CDR3 DNA: TGCGCCAGCAGCTCCGGACAGGCCCTAGTGAACACTGAAGCTTTCTTT
J gene: TRBJ2-5; V gene: TRBV7-2; D gene: NA; clone size: few; CDR3 protein: CASTPSWGEETQYF; CDR3 DNA: TGTGCCAGCACCCCTAGCTGGGGGGAAGAGACCCAGTACTTC
J gene: TRBJ1-2; V gene: TRBV18; D gene: NA; clone size: NA; CDR3 protein: CASSPTRGGSNYYGYTF; CDR3 DNA: TGTGCCAGCTCACCAACTAGAGGGGGATCTAATTACTATGGCTACACCTTC
J gene: TRBJ2-5; V gene: TRBV5-1; D gene: NA; clone size: NA; CDR3 protein: CASSSRQSQETQYF; CDR3 DNA: TGCGCCAGCAGCTCACGACAGAGCCAAGAGACCCAGTACTTC
J gene: TRBJ1-2; V gene: TRBV19; D gene: NA; clone size: NA; CDR3 protein: CASSMGREVTNYGYTF; CDR3 DNA: TGTGCCAGTAGTATGGGCAGGGAGGTAACTAACTATGGCTACACCTTC
J gene: TRBJ2-5; V gene: TRBV18; D gene: TRBD2; clone size: NA; CDR3 protein: CASSPRLAGHQETQYF; CDR3 DNA: TGTGCCAGCTCACCACGACTAGCGGGACACCAAGAGACCCAGTACTTC
J gene: TRBJ1-5; V gene: TRBV4-1; D gene: TRBD1; clone size: NA; CDR3 protein: CASSQPGGNQPQHF; CDR3 DNA: TGCGCCAGCAGCCAACCAGGGGGGAATCAGCCCCAGCATTTT
J gene: TRBJ1-2; V gene: TRBV28; D gene: NA; clone size: NA; CDR3 protein: CASSPSSSGTHNYGYTF; CDR3 DNA: TGTGCCAGCAGTCCTTCCTCGAGCGGAACCCATAACTATGGCTACACCTTC
J gene: TRBJ1-2; V gene: TRBV6-5; D gene: NA; clone size: NA; CDR3 protein: CASSYYSLYGYTF; CDR3 DNA: TGTGCCAGCAGTTATTACTCCCTCTATGGCTACACCTTC
J gene: TRBJ2-1; V gene: TRBV5-1; D gene: TRBD2; clone size: NA; CDR3 protein: CASSQGLAGVPPYNEQFF; CDR3 DNA: TGCGCCAGCAGCCAGGGACTAGCGGGAGTTCCCCCCTACAATGAGCAGTTCTTC
J gene: TRBJ2-7; V gene: TRBV18; D gene: TRBD1; clone size: NA; CDR3 protein: CASSPQGSNYEQYF; CDR3 DNA: TGTGCCAGCTCCCCACAGGGGTCGAACTACGAGCAGTACTTC
J gene: TRBJ2-1; V gene: TRBV13; D gene: TRBD2; clone size: NA; CDR3 protein: CASSSLLPGLAGLSSYNEQFF; CDR3 DNA: TGTGCCAGCAGCTCGCTACTTCCGGGACTAGCGGGCCTGAGCTCCTACAATGAGCAGTTCTTC
J gene: TRBJ2-5; V gene: TRBV7-6; D gene: TRBD2; clone size: NA; CDR3 protein: CASSLVVPAGGETQYF; CDR3 DNA: TGTGCCAGCAGCTTAGTAGTTCCCGCGGGAGGAGAGACCCAGTACTTC
J gene: TRBJ2-7; V gene: TRBV5-6; D gene: NA; clone size: once; CDR3 protein: CASSSLGAPYEQYF; CDR3 DNA: TGTGCCAGCAGCTCGTTGGGGGCCCCCTACGAGCAGTACTTC
J gene: TRBJ2-1; V gene: TRBV7-8; D gene: NA; clone size: once; CDR3 protein: CASSLLTGEQFF; CDR3 DNA: TGTGCCAGCAGCTTACTGACGGGAGAGCAGTTCTTC
J gene: TRBJ2-7; V gene: TRBV19; D gene: NA; clone size: once; CDR3 protein: CASTSVGGYEQYF; CDR3 DNA: TGTGCCAGCACCTCCGTGGGGGGCTACGAGCAGTACTTC
J gene: TRBJ1-2; V gene: TRBV5-5; D gene: NA; clone size: few; CDR3 protein: CASSPDSSYGYTF; CDR3 DNA: TGTGCCAGCAGTCCGGACAGTAGTTATGGCTACACCTTC